The rows below give T cell receptor beta chains drawn from one sample of a study of T cell responses to AZD1222 COVID-19 vaccine. Libraries were prepared by immunoSEQ multiplex PCR; TCRdb keeps only in-frame clonotypes and omits some of them. This sample yields roughly 58,000 clones, of which nearly 90% are seen a single time; about 5.9% belongs to the top ten. This specimen was peripheral blood, taken 28 days after the second AZD1222 dose. Receptor source: an adult who received the AZD1222 COVID-19 vaccine. CDR3s include the opening cysteine and the closing phenylalanine or tryptophan. The order of the fields is V gene, J gene, CDR3 protein.

V gene: TRBV5-1
J gene: TRBJ2-7
CDR3 protein: CASRGDTASYEQYF

V gene: TRBV6-1
J gene: TRBJ1-6
CDR3 protein: CASSEGPGNSPLHF

V gene: TRBV29-1
J gene: TRBJ2-7
CDR3 protein: CSVLRQESYEQYF

V gene: TRBV3-1/TRBV3-2
J gene: TRBJ2-5
CDR3 protein: CASSRKGQETQYF

V gene: TRBV5-1
J gene: TRBJ2-2
CDR3 protein: CASSSRTSNTGELFF

V gene: TRBV30
J gene: TRBJ1-5
CDR3 protein: CAWSPQESQPQHF

V gene: TRBV5-1
J gene: TRBJ2-3
CDR3 protein: CASSVLASSTDTQYF

V gene: TRBV18
J gene: TRBJ2-5
CDR3 protein: CASSPPNRETQYF

V gene: TRBV7-9
J gene: TRBJ1-4
CDR3 protein: CASSVGHVNEKLFF

V gene: TRBV5-5
J gene: TRBJ2-3
CDR3 protein: CASSLTSGGRSTDTQYF

V gene: TRBV11-2
J gene: TRBJ2-5
CDR3 protein: CASSPARSETQYF

V gene: TRBV5-1
J gene: TRBJ1-2
CDR3 protein: CASSIPGTGGGYTF

V gene: TRBV9
J gene: TRBJ2-4
CDR3 protein: CASSVAEVGGDKNIQYF

V gene: TRBV7-2
J gene: TRBJ1-2
CDR3 protein: CASSSGLINYGYTF

V gene: TRBV5-5
J gene: TRBJ1-5
CDR3 protein: CASSLLLTAGQPQHF